This is a list of T cell receptor beta chains from one sample in a study of blood T cells in healthy people across ages. TCRdb re-called the 5' RACE reads with MiXCR, one entry per CDR3 protein. The sample includes over 1,300,000 distinct CDR3 sequences, approximately 63% seen only once; the top ten take 6.5% to 8.5%. Material: blood. These receptors came from a man between 18 and 35 years old in good health. CDR3s include the opening cysteine and the closing phenylalanine or tryptophan. The order of the fields is J gene, V gene, D gene, clone size, CDR3 protein, CDR3 DNA. A D gene is named only where the DNA matches it firmly. The size entry is marked missing in some rows and otherwise reads once, few, many or a size class.

TRBJ2-7 TRBV10-3 - - CAISEGGASYEQYF TGTGCCATCAGTGAGGGCGGGGCCTCCTACGAGCAGTACTTC
TRBJ1-3 TRBV12-3/TRBV12-4 - - CASSLQGIAGNTIYF TGTGCCAGCAGTTTACAGGGGATAGCTGGAAACACCATATATTTT
TRBJ1-5 TRBV12-3/TRBV12-4 - - CASSFGRANQPQHF TGTGCCAGCAGTTTCGGCAGGGCTAATCAGCCCCAGCATTTT
TRBJ1-2 TRBV5-1 - - CASSPDPPYGYTF TGCGCCAGCAGCCCGGACCCCCCGTATGGCTACACCTTC
TRBJ1-1 TRBV6-5 - - CASSYGSGKNTEAFF TGTGCCAGCAGTTACGGCTCAGGGAAGAACACTGAAGCTTTCTTT
TRBJ2-5 TRBV10-3 - few CAISEARWDSQETQYF TGTGCCATCAGTGAGGCTAGGTGGGATTCCCAAGAGACCCAGTACTTC
TRBJ1-1 TRBV29-1 - - CSGKKGRDTEAFF TGCAGCGGCAAAAAGGGTCGAGACACTGAAGCTTTCTTT
TRBJ2-5 TRBV6-5 - few CASSLRTVQETQYF TGTGCCAGCAGCTTAAGGACAGTCCAAGAGACCCAGTACTTC
TRBJ2-1 TRBV2 TRBD1 - CASRQGAGNEQFF TGTGCCAGCCGACAGGGGGCTGGCAATGAGCAGTTCTTC
TRBJ2-3 TRBV6-6 TRBD1 once CASKQGVQADTQYF TGTGCCAGCAAACAGGGGGTTCAGGCAGATACGCAGTATTTT
TRBJ2-7 TRBV4-3 - - CASSQITGRGYEQYF TGCGCCAGCAGCCAAATAACTGGCAGGGGATACGAGCAGTACTTC
TRBJ2-4 TRBV20-1 TRBD2 - CSDRREGENIQYF TGCAGTGACCGGCGGGAGGGGGAAAACATTCAGTACTTC
TRBJ1-1 TRBV20-1 - - CSARDPGPTEAFF TGCAGTGCTAGGGACCCCGGCCCCACTGAAGCTTTCTTT
TRBJ2-5 TRBV6-2/TRBV6-3 TRBD1 - CASSYARGSRQETQYF TGTGCCAGCAGTTACGCCAGGGGGAGTCGGCAAGAGACCCAGTACTTC